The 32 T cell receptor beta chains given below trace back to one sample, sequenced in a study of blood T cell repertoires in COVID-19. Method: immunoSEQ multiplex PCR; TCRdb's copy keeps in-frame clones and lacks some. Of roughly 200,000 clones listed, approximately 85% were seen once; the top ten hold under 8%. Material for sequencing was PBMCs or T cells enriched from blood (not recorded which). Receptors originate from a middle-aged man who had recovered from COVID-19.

The CDR3 protein is CASSPTQDTDTQYF. The CDR3 nucleotides are TGTGCCAGCAGCCCTACACAGGATACAGATACGCAGTATTTT. The rearrangement joins TRBV7-3 to TRBJ2-3; weak D call: TRBD1 (5 bases). Trimming removed 5 bases at V and 3 bases at J, with 12 bases between. CDR3 size: 14 residues. Germline loops: CDR1 SGHTA, CDR2 FQGTGA.

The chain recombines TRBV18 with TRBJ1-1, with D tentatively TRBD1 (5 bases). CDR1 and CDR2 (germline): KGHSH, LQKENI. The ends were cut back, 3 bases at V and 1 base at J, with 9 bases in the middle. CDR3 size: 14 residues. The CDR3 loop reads CASSPTGKNTEAFF. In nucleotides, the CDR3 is TGTGCCAGCTCACCTACAGGCAAGAACACTGAAGCTTTCTTT.

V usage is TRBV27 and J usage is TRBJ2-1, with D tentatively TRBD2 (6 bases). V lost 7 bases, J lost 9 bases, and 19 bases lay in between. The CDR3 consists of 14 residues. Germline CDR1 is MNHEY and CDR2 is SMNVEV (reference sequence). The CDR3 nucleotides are TGTGCCAGCACTCATGGGGACTCCCCGTTTGAGCAGTTCTTC. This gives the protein CASTHGDSPFEQFF.

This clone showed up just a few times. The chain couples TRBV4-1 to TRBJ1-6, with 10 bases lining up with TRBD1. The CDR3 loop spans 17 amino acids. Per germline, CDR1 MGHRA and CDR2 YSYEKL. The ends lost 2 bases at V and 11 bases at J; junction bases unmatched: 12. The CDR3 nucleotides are TGCGCCAGCAGCCAACTCCAGACGAGGACAGGGGGGGCACCCCTCCACTTT. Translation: CASSQLQTRTGGAPLHF.

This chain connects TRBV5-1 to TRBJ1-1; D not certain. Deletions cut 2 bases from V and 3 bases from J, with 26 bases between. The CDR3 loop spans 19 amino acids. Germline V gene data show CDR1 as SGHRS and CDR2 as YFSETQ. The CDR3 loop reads CASSLRNGSFTYRDTEAFF. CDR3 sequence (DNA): TGCGCCAGCAGCTTAAGGAATGGCAGCTTTACCTATCGGGACACTGAAGCTTTCTTT. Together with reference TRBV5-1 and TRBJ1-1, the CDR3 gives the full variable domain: KAGVTQTPRYLIKTRGQQVTLSCSPISGHRSVSWYQQTPGQGLQFLFEYFSETQRNKGNFPGRFSGRQFSNSRSEMNVSTLELGDSALYLCASSLRNGSFTYRDTEAFFGQGTRLTVV.

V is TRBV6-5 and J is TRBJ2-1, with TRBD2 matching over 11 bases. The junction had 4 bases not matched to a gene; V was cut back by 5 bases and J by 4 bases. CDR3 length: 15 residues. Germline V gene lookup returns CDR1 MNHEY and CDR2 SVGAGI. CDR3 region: CASSLLAGEYNEQFF. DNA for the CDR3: TGTGCCAGCAGTCTACTAGCGGGGGAGTACAATGAGCAGTTCTTC.

CDR3 DNA: TGTGCCAGCAGTAGTTTTAGCGGTACGGGGAATGAGCAGTTCTTC. It encodes CASSSFSGTGNEQFF. The genes are TRBV6-4 and TRBJ2-1; a possible D gene is TRBD2 (6 bases). Germline V gene lookup returns CDR1 MRHNA and CDR2 SNTAGT. The CDR3 sequence is 15 residues long. Trimming left V 5 bases short and J 7 bases short, with 18 bases between.

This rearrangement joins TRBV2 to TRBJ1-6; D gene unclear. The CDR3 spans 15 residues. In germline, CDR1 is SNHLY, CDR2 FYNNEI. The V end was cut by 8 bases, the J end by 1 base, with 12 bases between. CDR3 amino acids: CASRRDGSYNSPLHF. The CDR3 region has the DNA TGTGCCAGCCGACGCGACGGGTCCTATAATTCACCCCTCCACTTT.

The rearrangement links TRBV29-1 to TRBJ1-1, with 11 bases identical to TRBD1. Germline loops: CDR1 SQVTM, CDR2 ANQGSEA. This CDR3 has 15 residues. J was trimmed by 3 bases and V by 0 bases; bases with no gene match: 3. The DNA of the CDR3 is TGCAGCGTTGAAGACTGGGACAGGGGGGACACTGAAGCTTTCTTT. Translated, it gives CSVEDWDRGDTEAFF.

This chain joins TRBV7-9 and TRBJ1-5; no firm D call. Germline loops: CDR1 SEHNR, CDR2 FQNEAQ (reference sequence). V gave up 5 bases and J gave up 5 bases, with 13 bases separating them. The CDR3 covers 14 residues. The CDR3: CASSQAGNYQPQHF. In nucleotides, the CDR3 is TGTGCCAGCAGCCAAGCGGGAAACTATCAGCCCCAGCATTTT.

The CDR3 sequence: CASSYAGSPTEDTIYF. CDR3 nucleotides: TGTGCCAGCAGTTACGCCGGGTCTCCAACGGAAGACACCATATATTTT. The chain couples TRBV6-6 to TRBJ1-3, with no clear D. Germline V CDR1 and CDR2: MNHNY, SVGAGI (reference sequence). This CDR3 is 16 amino acids long. V shed 2 bases and J shed 8 bases, with 19 bases lying between them.

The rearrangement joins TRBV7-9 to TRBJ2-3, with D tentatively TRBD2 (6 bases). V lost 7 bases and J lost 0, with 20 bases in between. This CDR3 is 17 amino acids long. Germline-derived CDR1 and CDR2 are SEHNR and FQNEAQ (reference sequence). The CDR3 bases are TGTGCCAGCACCGGCACGTCTGGCGGGGCTAGCACAGATACGCAGTATTTT. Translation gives CASTGTSGGASTDTQYF.

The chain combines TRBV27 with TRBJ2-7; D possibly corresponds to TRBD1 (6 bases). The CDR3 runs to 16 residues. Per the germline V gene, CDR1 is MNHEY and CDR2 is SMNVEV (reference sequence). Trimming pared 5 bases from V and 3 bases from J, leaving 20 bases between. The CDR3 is CASSPQTTGFRYEQYF. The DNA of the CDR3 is TGTGCCAGCAGTCCGCAAACCACAGGGTTTCGCTACGAGCAGTACTTC.

Here the CDR3 DNA reads TGTGCCAGCAGCTTAGACGGGGAGGGGAACACTGAAGCTTTCTTT. It encodes CASSLDGEGNTEAFF. The rearrangement joins TRBV7-9 to TRBJ1-1; D is unresolved. CDR3 length: 15 residues. V lost 1 base, J lost 1 base, and 10 bases lay in between. Germline V gene lookup returns CDR1 SEHNR and CDR2 FQNEAQ (reference sequence). The whole variable domain, filled in from reference TRBV7-9 and TRBJ1-1, reads DTGVSQNPRHKITKRGQNVTFRCDPISEHNRLYWYRQTLGQGPEFLTYFQNEAQLEKSRLLSDRFSAERPKGSFSTLEIQRTEQGDSAMYLCASSLDGEGNTEAFFGQGTRLTVV.

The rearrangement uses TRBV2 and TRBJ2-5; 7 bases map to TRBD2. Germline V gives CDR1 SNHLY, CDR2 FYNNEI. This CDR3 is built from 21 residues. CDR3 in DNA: TGTGCTACCAGCGGGGTCATCAAAAACCATCGAGGGTCGGGGACCCCAGAGACCCAGTACTTC. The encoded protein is CATSGVIKNHRGSGTPETQYF.

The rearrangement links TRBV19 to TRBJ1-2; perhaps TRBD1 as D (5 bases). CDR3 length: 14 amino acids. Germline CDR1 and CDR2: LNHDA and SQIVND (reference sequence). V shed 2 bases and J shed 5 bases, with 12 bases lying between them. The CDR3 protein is CASSIPGGRYGYTF. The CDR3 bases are TGTGCCAGTAGTATACCCGGGGGGAGGTATGGCTACACCTTC.

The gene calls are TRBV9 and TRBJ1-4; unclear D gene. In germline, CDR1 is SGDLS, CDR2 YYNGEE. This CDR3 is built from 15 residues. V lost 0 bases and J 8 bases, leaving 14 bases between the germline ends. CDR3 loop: CASSVAPSSHEKLFF. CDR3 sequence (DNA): TGTGCCAGCAGCGTAGCACCCTCGAGTCACGAAAAACTGTTTTTT.

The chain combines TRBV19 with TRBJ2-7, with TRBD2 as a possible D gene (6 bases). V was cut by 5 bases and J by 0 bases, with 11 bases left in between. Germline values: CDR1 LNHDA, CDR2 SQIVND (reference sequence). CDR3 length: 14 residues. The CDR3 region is CASSPRGSSYEQYF. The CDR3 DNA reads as TGTGCCAGTAGTCCGCGGGGCAGCTCCTACGAGCAGTACTTC. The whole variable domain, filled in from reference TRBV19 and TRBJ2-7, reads DGGITQSPKYLFRKEGQNVTLSCEQNLNHDAMYWYRQDPGQGLRLIYYSQIVNDFQKGDIAEGYSVSREKKESFPLTVTSAQKNPTAFYLCASSPRGSSYEQYFGPGTRLTVT.

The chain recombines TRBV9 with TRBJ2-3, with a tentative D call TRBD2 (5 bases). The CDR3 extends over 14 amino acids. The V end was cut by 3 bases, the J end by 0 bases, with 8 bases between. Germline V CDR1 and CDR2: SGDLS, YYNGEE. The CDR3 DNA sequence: TGTGCCAGCAGCGGGCGGGTAAGCACAGATACGCAGTATTTT. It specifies CASSGRVSTDTQYF.

The CDR3 reads CASILGQGGTGELFF. DNA of the CDR3: TGCGCCAGCATCCTAGGACAGGGAGGAACCGGGGAGCTGTTTTTT. The rearrangement joins TRBV5-1 to TRBJ2-2; 8 bases fit TRBD1. CDR3 size: 15 residues. Trimming took 6 bases from V and 5 from J; bases not matched to a gene: 9. Looked up from germline, CDR1 is SGHRS and CDR2 is YFSETQ.

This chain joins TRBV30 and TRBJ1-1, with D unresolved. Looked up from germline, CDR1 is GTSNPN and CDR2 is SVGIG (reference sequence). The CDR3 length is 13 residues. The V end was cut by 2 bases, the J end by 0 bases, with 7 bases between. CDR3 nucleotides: TGTGCCTGGAGTTACCGGGTGAACACTGAAGCTTTCTTT. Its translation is CAWSYRVNTEAFF.

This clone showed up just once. The chain's CDR3 is CASSSGTGDYGYTF. For the CDR3, the DNA is TGTGCCAGCAGCTCAGGGACAGGGGATTATGGCTACACCTTC. The rearrangement uses TRBV11-3 and TRBJ1-2; 10 bases line up with TRBD1. The CDR3 is 14 amino acids. The V gene's germline CDR1 is SGHNT and CDR2 YENEEA. V lost 4 bases to trimming and J lost 5 bases; unmatched junction nucleotides: 4.

The chain's CDR3 is CASSLDSARGRLDEQFF. Written as DNA, the CDR3 is TGTGCCAGCAGCTTAGATAGCGCGAGGGGGCGATTGGATGAGCAGTTCTTC. The chain has TRBV11-3 and TRBJ2-1; 7 bases align to TRBD1. CDR3 length: 17 residues. After removal of 0 bases from V and 8 bases from J, the junction contained 13 bases not matched to a gene. Germline V gene lookup returns CDR1 SGHNT and CDR2 YENEEA. Full variable domain (rest looked up from reference TRBV11-3 and TRBJ2-1): EAGVVQSPRYKIIEKKQPVAFWCNPISGHNTLYWYLQNLGQGPELLIRYENEEAVDDSQLPKDRFSAERLKGVDSTLKIQPAELGDSAVYLCASSLDSARGRLDEQFFGPGTRLTVL.

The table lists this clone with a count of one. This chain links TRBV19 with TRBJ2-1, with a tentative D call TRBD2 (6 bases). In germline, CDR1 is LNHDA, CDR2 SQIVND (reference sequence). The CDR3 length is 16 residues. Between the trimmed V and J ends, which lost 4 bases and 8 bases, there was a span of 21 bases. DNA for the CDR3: TGTGCCAGTAGTAATTTCGCGGGGTTTTCATGGGATGAGCAGTTCTTC. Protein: CASSNFAGFSWDEQFF. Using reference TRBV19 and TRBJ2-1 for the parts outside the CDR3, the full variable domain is DGGITQSPKYLFRKEGQNVTLSCEQNLNHDAMYWYRQDPGQGLRLIYYSQIVNDFQKGDIAEGYSVSREKKESFPLTVTSAQKNPTAFYLCASSNFAGFSWDEQFFGPGTRLTVL.

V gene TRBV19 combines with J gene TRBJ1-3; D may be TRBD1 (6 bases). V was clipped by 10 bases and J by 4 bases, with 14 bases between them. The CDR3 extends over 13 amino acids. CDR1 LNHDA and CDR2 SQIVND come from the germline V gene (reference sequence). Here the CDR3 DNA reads TGTGCCACCTCACAGGGTTTCGGAAACACCATATATTTT. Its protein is CATSQGFGNTIYF.

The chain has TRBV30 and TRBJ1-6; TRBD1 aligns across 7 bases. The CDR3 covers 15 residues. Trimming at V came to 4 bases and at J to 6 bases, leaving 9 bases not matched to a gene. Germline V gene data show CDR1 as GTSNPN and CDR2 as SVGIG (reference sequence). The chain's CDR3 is CAWIPGAGGNSPLHF. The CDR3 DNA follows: TGTGCCTGGATTCCTGGGGCAGGGGGTAATTCACCCCTCCACTTT. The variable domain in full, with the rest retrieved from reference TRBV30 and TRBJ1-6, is SQTIHQWPATLVQPVGSPLSLECTVEGTSNPNLYWYRQAAGRGLQLLFYSVGIGQISSEVPQNLSASRPQDRQFILSSKKLLLSDSGFYLCAWIPGAGGNSPLHFGNGTRLTVT.

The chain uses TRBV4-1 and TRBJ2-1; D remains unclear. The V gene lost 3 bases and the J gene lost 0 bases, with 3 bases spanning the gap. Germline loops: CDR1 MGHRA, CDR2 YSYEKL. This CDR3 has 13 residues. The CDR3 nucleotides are TGCGCCAGCAGCCACAGCTCCTACAATGAGCAGTTCTTC. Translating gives CASSHSSYNEQFF.

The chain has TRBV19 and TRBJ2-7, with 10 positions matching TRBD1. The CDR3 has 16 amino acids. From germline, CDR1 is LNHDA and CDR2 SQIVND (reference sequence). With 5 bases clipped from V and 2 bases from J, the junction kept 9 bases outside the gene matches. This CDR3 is CASSPTGTGVAYEQYF. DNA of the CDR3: TGTGCCAGTAGTCCCACCGGGACAGGGGTGGCCTACGAGCAGTACTTC.

CDR3 loop: CAISGGLDTYEQYF. The CDR3 DNA follows: TGTGCCATCAGTGGAGGGTTAGATACTTACGAGCAGTACTTC. The V and J genes are TRBV10-3 and TRBJ2-7; a weak D match, TRBD2 (5 bases). This CDR3 has 14 amino acids. In germline, CDR1 is ENHRY, CDR2 SYGVKD. V was pared by 4 bases and J by 4 bases, with 14 bases between.

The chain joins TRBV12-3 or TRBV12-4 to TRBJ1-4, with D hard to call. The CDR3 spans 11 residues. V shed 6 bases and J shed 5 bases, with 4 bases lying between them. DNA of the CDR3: TGTGCCAGCAGCCAAAATGAAAAACTGTTTTTT. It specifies CASSQNEKLFF.

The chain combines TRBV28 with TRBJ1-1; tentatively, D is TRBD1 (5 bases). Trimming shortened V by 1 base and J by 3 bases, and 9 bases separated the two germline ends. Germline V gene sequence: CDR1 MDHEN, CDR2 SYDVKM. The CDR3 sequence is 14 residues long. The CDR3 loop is CASSLSRDYTEAFF. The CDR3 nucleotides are TGTGCCAGCAGTTTATCCAGGGACTACACTGAAGCTTTCTTT.

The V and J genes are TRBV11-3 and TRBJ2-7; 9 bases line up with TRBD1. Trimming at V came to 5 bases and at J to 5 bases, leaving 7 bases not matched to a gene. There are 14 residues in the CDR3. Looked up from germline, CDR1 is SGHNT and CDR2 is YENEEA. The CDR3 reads CASSRRDRVDEQYF. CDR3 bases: TGTGCCAGCAGCCGCCGGGACAGGGTCGACGAGCAGTACTTC.